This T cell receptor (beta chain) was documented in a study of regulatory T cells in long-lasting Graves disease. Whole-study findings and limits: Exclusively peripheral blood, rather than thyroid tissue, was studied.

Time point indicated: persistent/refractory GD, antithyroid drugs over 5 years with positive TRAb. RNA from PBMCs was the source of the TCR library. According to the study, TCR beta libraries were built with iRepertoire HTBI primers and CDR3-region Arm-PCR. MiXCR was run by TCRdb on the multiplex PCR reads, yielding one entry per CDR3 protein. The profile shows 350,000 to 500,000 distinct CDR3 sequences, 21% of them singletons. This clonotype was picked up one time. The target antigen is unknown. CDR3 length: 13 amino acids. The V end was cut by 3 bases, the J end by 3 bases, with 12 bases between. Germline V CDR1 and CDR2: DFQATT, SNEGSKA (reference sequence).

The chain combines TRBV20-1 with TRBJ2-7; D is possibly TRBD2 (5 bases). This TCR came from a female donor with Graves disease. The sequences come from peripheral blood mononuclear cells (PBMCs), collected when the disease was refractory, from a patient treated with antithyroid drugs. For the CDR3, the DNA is TGCAGTGCTAGGAGGGCCTCCGGCTACGAGCAGTACTTC. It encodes CSARRASGYEQYF.